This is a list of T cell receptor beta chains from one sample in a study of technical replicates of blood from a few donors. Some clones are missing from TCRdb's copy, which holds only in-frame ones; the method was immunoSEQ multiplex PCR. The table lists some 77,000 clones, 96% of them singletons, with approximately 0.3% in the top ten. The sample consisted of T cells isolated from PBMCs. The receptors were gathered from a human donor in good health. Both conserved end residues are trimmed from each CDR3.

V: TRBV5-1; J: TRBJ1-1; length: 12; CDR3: ASSLSPVNTEAF
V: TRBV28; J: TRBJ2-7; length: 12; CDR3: ASSYTGPTYEQY
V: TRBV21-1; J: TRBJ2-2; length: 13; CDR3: ASSKAIAVRGELF
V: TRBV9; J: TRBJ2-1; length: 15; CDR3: ASSDRTSGSRYNEQF
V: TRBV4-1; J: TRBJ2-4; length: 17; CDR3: ASSQVGVREGWAKNIQY
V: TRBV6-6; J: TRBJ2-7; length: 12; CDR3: ASSYPGLAREQY
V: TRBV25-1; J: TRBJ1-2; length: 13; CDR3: ASSEYGTGMGGYT
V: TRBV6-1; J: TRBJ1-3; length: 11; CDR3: ASSVNRENTIY
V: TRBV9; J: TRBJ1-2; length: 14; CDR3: ASSVEGQAFNYGYT
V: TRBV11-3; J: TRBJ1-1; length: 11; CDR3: ASSLGRSTEAF
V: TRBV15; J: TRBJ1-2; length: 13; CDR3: ATSLERTGNYGYT
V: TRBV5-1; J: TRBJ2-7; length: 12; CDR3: ASSLLGLATEQY
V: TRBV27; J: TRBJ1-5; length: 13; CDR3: ASSLTLGGVQPQH
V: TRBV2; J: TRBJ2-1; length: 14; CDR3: ASSERVAGGRREQF
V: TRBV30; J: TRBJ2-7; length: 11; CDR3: AWSRRFSREQY
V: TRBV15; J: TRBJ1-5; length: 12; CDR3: ATSRDAGFRPQH
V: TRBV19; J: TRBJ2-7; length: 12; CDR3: ASSSGQGFGEQY
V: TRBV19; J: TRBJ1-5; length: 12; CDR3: ASRPRQGNQPQH
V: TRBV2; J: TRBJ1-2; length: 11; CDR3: ASSEDRNYGYT
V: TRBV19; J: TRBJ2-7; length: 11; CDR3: ASSRTGSYEQY
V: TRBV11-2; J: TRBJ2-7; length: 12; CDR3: ASSLSGRIYEQY
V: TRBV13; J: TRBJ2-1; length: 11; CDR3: ASSLASINEQF
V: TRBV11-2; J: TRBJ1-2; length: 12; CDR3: ASRQLGRSNGYT
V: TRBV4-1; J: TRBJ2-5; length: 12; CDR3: ASSQDTGRETQY
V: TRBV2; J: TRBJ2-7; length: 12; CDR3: ASSESETVYEQY
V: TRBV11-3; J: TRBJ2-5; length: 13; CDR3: ASSLGGEYQETQY
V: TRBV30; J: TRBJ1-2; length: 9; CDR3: AWNTGGGYT
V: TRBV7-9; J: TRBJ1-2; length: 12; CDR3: ASSQTTGNRGYT
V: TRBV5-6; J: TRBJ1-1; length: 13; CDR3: ASSLAPELGLEAF
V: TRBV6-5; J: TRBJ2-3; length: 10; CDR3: ASRPSYDTQY
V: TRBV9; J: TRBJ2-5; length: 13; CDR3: ASSVSGSHQETQY
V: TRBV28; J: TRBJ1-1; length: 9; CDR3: ASIKLSEAF
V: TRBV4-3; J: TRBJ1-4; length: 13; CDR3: ASSQVYSLNEKLF
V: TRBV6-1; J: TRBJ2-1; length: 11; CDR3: ASLFRSDSEQF
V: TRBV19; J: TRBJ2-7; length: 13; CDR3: ASSVSTGQDYEQY
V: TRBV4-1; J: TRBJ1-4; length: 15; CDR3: ASSQEAPRGRNEKLF
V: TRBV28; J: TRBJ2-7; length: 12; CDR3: ASSPSGRAYEQY
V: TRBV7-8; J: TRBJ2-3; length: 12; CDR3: ASSFLSGSDTQY
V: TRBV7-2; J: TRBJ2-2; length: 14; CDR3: ASSLEREGLNGELF
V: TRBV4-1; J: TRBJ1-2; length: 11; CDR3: ASSRAGPGGYT
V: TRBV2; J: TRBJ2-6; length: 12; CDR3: ASSKESGANVLT
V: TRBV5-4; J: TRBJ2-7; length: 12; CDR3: ASSLEQVSYEQY
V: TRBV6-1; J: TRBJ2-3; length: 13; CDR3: ASSELAGGPDTQY
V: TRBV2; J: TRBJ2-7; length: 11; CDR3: ASSEQGLGEQY
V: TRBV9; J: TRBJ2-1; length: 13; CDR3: ASSGRVPGYNEQF
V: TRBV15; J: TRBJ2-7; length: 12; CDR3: ATSRGLTERRQY
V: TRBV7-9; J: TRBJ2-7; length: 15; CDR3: ASSSLPGQGHSYEQY
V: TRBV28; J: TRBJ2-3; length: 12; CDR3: ASRGAGYTDTQY
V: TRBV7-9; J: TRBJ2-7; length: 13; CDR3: ASSTPTSGPYEQY
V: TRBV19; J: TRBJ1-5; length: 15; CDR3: ASSSSTGTGTNQPQH
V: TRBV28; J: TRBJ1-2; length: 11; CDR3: ASRPTGIYGYT
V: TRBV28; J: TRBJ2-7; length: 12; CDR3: ASSILAGVYEQY
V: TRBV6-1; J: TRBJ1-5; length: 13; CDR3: ASSEAEGARGTQH
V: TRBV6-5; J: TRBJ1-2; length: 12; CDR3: ASSLGTANYGYT
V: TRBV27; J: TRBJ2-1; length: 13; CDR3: ASSLRDNIYNEQF
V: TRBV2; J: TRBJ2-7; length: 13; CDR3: ASSDLAGGIYEQY
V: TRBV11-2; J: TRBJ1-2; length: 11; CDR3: ASSFNRYSGYT
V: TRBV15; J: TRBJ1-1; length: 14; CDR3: ATSRGQAEANTEAF
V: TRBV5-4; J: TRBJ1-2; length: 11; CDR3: ASQNRDRNGYT